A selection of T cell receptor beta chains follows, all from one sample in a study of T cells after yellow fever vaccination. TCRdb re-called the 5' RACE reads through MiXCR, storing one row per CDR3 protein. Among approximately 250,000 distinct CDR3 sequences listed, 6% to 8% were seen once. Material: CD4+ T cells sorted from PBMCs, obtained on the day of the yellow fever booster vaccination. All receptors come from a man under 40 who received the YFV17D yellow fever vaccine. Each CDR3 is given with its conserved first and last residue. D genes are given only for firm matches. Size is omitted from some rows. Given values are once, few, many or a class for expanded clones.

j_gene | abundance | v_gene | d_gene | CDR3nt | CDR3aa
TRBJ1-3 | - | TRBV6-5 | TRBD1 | TGTGCCAGCAGCTACAGTGGGACAGGGAGGGGAAACACCATATATTTT | CASSYSGTGRGNTIYF
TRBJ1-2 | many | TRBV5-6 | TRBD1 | TGTGCCAGCAGCCTGGGACAGGGAAGCTATGGCTACACCTTC | CASSLGQGSYGYTF
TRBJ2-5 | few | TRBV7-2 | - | TGTGCCAGCAGCTCCCCCGGCGTGACCCAGTACTTC | CASSSPGVTQYF
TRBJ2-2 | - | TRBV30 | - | TGTGCCTGGAGTCTACAGGTCCGAAACACCGGGGAGCTGTTTTTT | CAWSLQVRNTGELFF
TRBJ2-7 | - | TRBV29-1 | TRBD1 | TGCAGCGTTTCTCCCGGGACAGGGCCCTACGAGCAGTACTTC | CSVSPGTGPYEQYF
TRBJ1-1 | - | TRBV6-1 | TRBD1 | TGTGCCAGCATCCGCTCCGGGACAGGGGGAACAATGAACACTGAAGCTTTCTTT | CASIRSGTGGTMNTEAFF
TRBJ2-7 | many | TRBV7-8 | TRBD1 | TGTGCCAGCAGCTTACCCCGAGGACAGGTTTCCTACGAGCAGTACTTC | CASSLPRGQVSYEQYF
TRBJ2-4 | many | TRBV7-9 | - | TGTGCCAGCAGCTTATCCGGGGGCGCGAACATTCAGTACTTC | CASSLSGGANIQYF
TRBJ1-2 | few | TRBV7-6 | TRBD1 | TGTGCCAGCAGCGCGGGACAGTCCTATGGCTACACCTTC | CASSAGQSYGYTF
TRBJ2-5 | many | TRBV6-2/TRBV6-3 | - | TGTGCCAGCAGTTACTCCCGGACTAAGGGCGAGACCCAGTACTTC | CASSYSRTKGETQYF
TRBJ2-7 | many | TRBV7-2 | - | TGTGCCAGCAGCTTAGGCAATCTCGTCTCCTACGAGCAGTACTTC | CASSLGNLVSYEQYF
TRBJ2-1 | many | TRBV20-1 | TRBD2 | TGCAGTGCTAGAGATAACCTAGCGGGAGGGCCGGTCTCCTACAATGAGCAGTTCTTC | CSARDNLAGGPVSYNEQFF
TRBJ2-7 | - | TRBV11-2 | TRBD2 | TGTGCCAGCAGCCCCGGACTAGCGGGAGAAGAGCAGTACTTC | CASSPGLAGEEQYF
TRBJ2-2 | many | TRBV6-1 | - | TGTGCCAGCAACGAGCTAGCAACCGGGGAGCTGTTTTTT | CASNELATGELFF
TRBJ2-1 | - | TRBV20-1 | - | TGCAGTGCTTGGTTCAATGAGCAGTTCTTC | CSAWFNEQFF
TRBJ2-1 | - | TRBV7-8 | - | TGTGCCAGCAGCTTCACGCGGGTAGGCTCCTACAATGAGCAGTTCTTC | CASSFTRVGSYNEQFF
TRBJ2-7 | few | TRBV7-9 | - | TGTGCCAGCAGCCTGCGGTCGGCTAACTACGAGCAGTACTTC | CASSLRSANYEQYF
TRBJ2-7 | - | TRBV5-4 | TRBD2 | TGTGCCAGCAGCGACCCGGGACTAGCGTCCTACGAGCAGTACTTC | CASSDPGLASYEQYF
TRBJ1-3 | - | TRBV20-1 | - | TGCAGTGCTAGTTACCCAAACACCATATATTTT | CSASYPNTIYF
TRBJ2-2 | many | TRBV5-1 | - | TGCGCCAGCAGCTTGTCGAGCGGCGGAGGGATTTTT | CASSLSSGGGIF
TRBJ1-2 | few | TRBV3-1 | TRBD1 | TGTGCCAGCAGCCCCCCGGACAGGCCCCTCTATGGCTACACCTTC | CASSPPDRPLYGYTF
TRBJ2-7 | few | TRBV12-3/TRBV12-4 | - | TGTGCCAGCAGCCCGCCGGGACGGAGCTACGAGCAGTACTTC | CASSPPGRSYEQYF
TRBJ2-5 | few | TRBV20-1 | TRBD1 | TGCAGTGCTATCGGCACAGGGGTTCAAGAGACCCAGTACTTC | CSAIGTGVQETQYF